This TCR beta chain was identified in a study of early T cells in non-severe SARS-CoV-2 infection. Study-wide context: Sequenced bulk RNA came from whole blood that was unsorted, and chains were unpaired. Whole-study findings and limits: The VDJdb matching leaned toward anti-spike CD8 responses and overlooked private and CD4 specificities.

The CDR3 totals 15 residues. CDR1 is SGHRS, CDR2 YFSETQ, per germline. Trimming removed 2 bases at V and 0 bases at J, with 9 bases between. On this clonotype: Its antigen is not known.

Molecules of cDNA were individually given unique molecular identifiers that were attached to them. TCRdb re-called the 5' RACE reads through MiXCR, storing one row per CDR3 protein. The table has about 35,000 distinct CDR3 sequences, nearly 6% seen once; the top ten hold 7.6%. The specimen was whole blood. The receptor was derived from an adult who was a healthcare worker with PCR-confirmed SARS-CoV-2 infection or an uninfected control (not recorded which). This chain uses TRBV5-1 with TRBJ2-1; D remains ambiguous. CDR3 sequence reads: CASSLARSSYNEQFF. As DNA, the CDR3 is TGCGCCAGCAGCTTAGCCAGAAGCTCCTACAATGAGCAGTTCTTC.